Listed below are T cell receptor beta chains from one sample, sequenced in a study of chemoradiotherapy in HPV16-positive cancers. Produced via immunoSEQ multiplex PCR; TCRdb's table is partial and in-frame only. In the table there are approximately 32,000 clones, 80% of which are singletons. Sequenced material: blood, taken from a patient who underwent chemoradiotherapy. The receptors were gathered from a human donor with HPV-associated anogenital cancer. Each CDR3 is given with its conserved first and last residue. A D gene is named only where the DNA matches it firmly. Clone size, where shown, is once, few, many, or a class for clones that have expanded.

TRBV18	TRBJ2-3	TRBD2	once	CASSPLPSGGYTDTQYF	TGTGCCAGCTCACCACTTCCCAGCGGGGGATACACAGATACGCAGTATTTT
TRBV19	TRBJ1-2	-	-	CASTPQDSTRIYGYTF	TGTGCCAGTACTCCTCAAGACAGCACGAGAATCTATGGCTACACCTTC
TRBV27	TRBJ1-2	-	few	CASSLWEGGGYTF	TGTGCCAGCAGTTTATGGGAGGGGGGAGGCTACACCTTC
TRBV13	TRBJ2-5	TRBD1	-	CASSRRYTGQEETQYF	TGTGCCAGCAGCCGACGCTACACCGGACAGGAAGAGACCCAGTACTTC
TRBV10-1	TRBJ1-5	-	-	CASRRQDSNQPQHF	TGCGCCAGCAGGAGGCAGGATAGCAATCAGCCCCAGCATTTT
TRBV28	TRBJ1-5	-	-	CASSLGQAQHF	TGTGCCAGCAGTTTGGGCCAGGCCCAGCATTTT
TRBV9	TRBJ2-1	-	-	CASSDGTTYNEQFF	TGTGCCAGCAGCGATGGGACAACCTACAATGAGCAGTTCTTC
TRBV5-1	TRBJ2-2	-	-	CASSLATATGELFF	TGCGCCAGCAGCTTGGCAACAGCCACCGGGGAGCTGTTTTTT
TRBV5-6	TRBJ1-3	-	-	CASSLGRNTIYF	TGTGCCAGCAGCTTGGGTCGAAACACCATATATTTT
TRBV13	TRBJ2-2	-	-	CASSLGHTNTGELFF	TGTGCCAGCAGCTTAGGGCACACAAACACCGGGGAGCTGTTTTTT
TRBV19	TRBJ1-2	-	-	CASSHTLARGRDGYTF	TGTGCCAGTAGCCACACTCTCGCAAGGGGCCGGGATGGCTACACCTTC
TRBV5-1	TRBJ2-3	-	once	CASSYPGADTQYF	TGCGCCAGCAGCTACCCAGGGGCGGATACGCAGTATTTT
TRBV7-8	TRBJ1-2	-	-	CASSALIPGGHGYYGYTF	TGTGCCAGCAGCGCCCTCATCCCGGGAGGGCACGGTTACTATGGCTACACCTTC
TRBV10-3	TRBJ1-5	-	-	CAISDEGVSNQPQHF	TGTGCCATCAGTGACGAGGGGGTTAGCAATCAGCCCCAGCATTTT
TRBV6-5	TRBJ1-1	-	once	CASSYEGYTEAFF	TGTGCCAGCAGTTACGAGGGGTACACTGAAGCTTTCTTT
TRBV5-5	TRBJ2-2	-	-	CASSTNTGELFF	TGTGCCAGCAGCACGAACACCGGGGAGCTGTTTTTT
TRBV19	TRBJ2-6	-	-	CASSVADSGANVLTF	TGTGCCAGTAGTGTGGCAGACTCTGGGGCCAACGTCCTGACTTTC
TRBV30	TRBJ1-1	-	-	CAKGRVNTEAFF	TGTGCCAAAGGGAGGGTGAACACTGAAGCTTTCTTT
TRBV6-6	TRBJ1-6	-	-	CASSNHKGSPLHF	TGTGCCAGCAGTAACCACAAAGGATCACCCCTCCACTTT
TRBV5-1	TRBJ2-2	-	-	CASSLEGVTGELFF	TGCGCCAGCAGCTTGGAGGGGGTTACCGGGGAGCTGTTTTTT
TRBV2	TRBJ2-1	-	-	CASSEGRDEQFF	TGTGCCAGCAGTGAAGGAAGAGATGAGCAGTTCTTC
TRBV6-6	TRBJ2-2	-	-	CASSPRDGELFF	TGTGCCAGCAGCCCGAGAGACGGGGAGCTGTTTTTT
TRBV21-1	TRBJ1-1	-	-	CASSKERQISEAFF	TGTGCCAGCAGCAAAGAACGGCAGATCTCTGAAGCTTTCTTT
TRBV15	TRBJ2-3	TRBD2	-	CATSPSGGSLLFTDTQYF	TGTGCCACCAGCCCTAGCGGGGGCTCACTCCTCTTCACAGATACGCAGTATTTT
TRBV9	TRBJ1-4	TRBD1	-	CASSVAGTGGEKLFF	TGTGCCAGCAGCGTAGCTGGGACAGGGGGAGAAAAACTGTTTTTT
TRBV11-2	TRBJ2-7	TRBD1	-	CASSRDRDYEQYF	TGTGCCAGCAGCCGGGACAGGGACTACGAGCAGTACTTC
TRBV6-1	TRBJ2-6	-	-	CASKETFRANVLTF	TGTGCCAGCAAAGAAACCTTTCGGGCCAACGTCCTGACTTTC